This TCR beta chain derives from a study of CD8+CD57+ T cells in acquired aplastic anemia. Overall study context: In CD4+ cells, healthy donors produced an average of about 11 million reads.

With respect to this clonotype: Its matching antigen is unknown. An end of the junction does not agree with germline; a read error may underlie this.

Genomic DNA served as template for TCR beta VDJ and CDR3 profiling. MiXCR, applied by TCRdb to the reads, yields one record per CDR3 protein. This table has about 220,000 distinct CDR3 sequences, roughly 35% appearing once. Findings and limits, study-wide: About 30 CD8+ CDR3 sequences occurred in both the patients and the controls.

CDR1 is SGHRS and CDR2 is YFSETQ in the germline V gene. This CDR3 has 14 amino acids. The receptor's source is a human donor in good health, serving as a control. Material: sorted CD4+, CD8+, or CD8+CD57+ T cells (not recorded which) from PBMCs. The J gene is TRBJ2-3, the V gene TRBV5-1, with TRBD1 identical over 8 bases. In nucleotides, the CDR3 is TGCGCCCGCAGGAGACAGGGGTTAGGAGATACGCAGTATTTT. It codes for CARRRQGLGDTQYF.